The entry below describes one T cell receptor beta chain. Clones were sequenced by immunoSEQ multiplex PCR, and TCRdb holds only the in-frame ones, with some missing. The sample lists some 1,400,000 clones; around 97% were seen once. The data are from a study of shared clonotypes between healthy human individuals. The sample taken for sequencing was naive CD4+ T cells sorted from blood. Sample subset: CD45RA+ positively selected. This sequence was found in a man aged 30-40 years in good health.

DNA of the CDR3: TGTGCCAGCAGTACCGCCGGGACAGGAATGCAGGGAGAGACCCAGTACTTC. Protein sequence: CASSTAGTGMQGETQYF. V is TRBV27 and J is TRBJ2-5, with TRBD1 matching 8 bases. Losses at the gene ends were 5 bases for V and 4 bases for J; bases not matched to a gene: 15. This CDR3 has 17 amino acids. CDR1 is MNHEY, CDR2 SMNVEV, per germline (reference sequence).